This T cell receptor (beta chain) was retrieved from a study of T cells in Graves' hyperthyroidism and ophthalmopathy. The study, taken as a whole, reports: Most clonotypes that expanded in the thyroid above 0.001 also showed up in blood.

Each diagnosis was grounded in clinical symptoms, serum thyroxine and TRAb, thyroid ultrasound, and orbital computed tomography. Source material for PBMCs was around 10 ml fresh peripheral blood. This CDR3 is 13 amino acids long. In germline, CDR1 is MNHEY, CDR2 SVGEGT. With 7 bases removed from V and 4 bases from J, the gap between germline ends came to 13 bases. Researchers amplified the TCR beta CDR3 regions from RNA transcripts. Initially, a first-round RT-PCR of the TCR CDR3 employed the HTBI primer set. One entry per CDR3 protein, called by TCRdb with MiXCR from the multiplex PCR reads. Counted here are about 200,000 distinct CDR3 sequences, around 16% occurring once; the ten biggest clones make up roughly 50%. In its sample, this clonotype was seen a few times. Its antigen is currently unknown.

This TCR was recovered from a woman aged 45 to 65 with Graves' hyperthyroidism. Sequenced input: blood. The rearrangement joins TRBV6-2 or TRBV6-3 to TRBJ2-5; D is perhaps TRBD2 (5 bases). In DNA form, the CDR3 reads TGTGCCAGCACCACTAGTGTGGTAGAGACCCAGTACTTC. It codes for CASTTSVVETQYF.